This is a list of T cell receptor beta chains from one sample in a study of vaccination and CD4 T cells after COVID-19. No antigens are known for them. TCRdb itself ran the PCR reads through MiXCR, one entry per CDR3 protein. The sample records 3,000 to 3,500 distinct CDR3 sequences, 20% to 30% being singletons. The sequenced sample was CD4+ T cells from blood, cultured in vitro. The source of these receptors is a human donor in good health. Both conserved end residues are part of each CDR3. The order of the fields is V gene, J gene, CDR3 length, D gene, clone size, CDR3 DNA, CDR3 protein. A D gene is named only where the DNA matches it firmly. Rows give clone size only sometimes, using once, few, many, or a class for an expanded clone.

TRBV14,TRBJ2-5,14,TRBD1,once,TGTGCCAGCAGCCAGCTGACAGGGGCGCAGACCCAGTACTTC,CASSQLTGAQTQYF
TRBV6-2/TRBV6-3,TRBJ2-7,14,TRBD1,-,TGTGCCAGCACTAAGGGCAGGGGGCAATACGAGCAGTACTTC,CASTKGRGQYEQYF
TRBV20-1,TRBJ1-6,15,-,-,TGCAGTGCTCCCCCCCACAGCCAGGGAGGTTCACCCCTCCACTTT,CSAPPHSQGGSPLHF
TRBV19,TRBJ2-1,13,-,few,TGTGCCAGTGCCGGGACGGGAGTAGAGGAGCAGTTCTTC,CASAGTGVEEQFF
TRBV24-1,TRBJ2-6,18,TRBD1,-,TGTGCCACCAGTGATGTTACAGGGGCCCGCTCTGGGGCCAACGTCCTGACTTTC,CATSDVTGARSGANVLTF
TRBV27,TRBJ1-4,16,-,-,TGTGCCAGCAGCCCAGGAGGTGAGGGTTCAAATGAAAAACTGTTTTTT,CASSPGGEGSNEKLFF
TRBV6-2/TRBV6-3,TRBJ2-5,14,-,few,TGTGCCAGCAGTCGCCATGGGGGACAAGAGACCCAGTACTTC,CASSRHGGQETQYF
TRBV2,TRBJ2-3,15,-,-,TGTGCCAGCAGTCAGGGCTTTGGGGTCACAGATACGCAGTATTTT,CASSQGFGVTDTQYF
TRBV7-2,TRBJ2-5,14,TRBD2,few,TGTGCCAGCAGCCCGAGGACTAGCGTGGAGACCCAGTACTTC,CASSPRTSVETQYF
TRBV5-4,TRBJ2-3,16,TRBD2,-,TGTGCCAGCAGGCCCGGGGGGACCCAACTCACAGATACGCAGTATTTT,CASRPGGTQLTDTQYF
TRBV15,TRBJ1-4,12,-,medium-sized,TGTGCCACCAGCAGAGATGGGGGGCCTCCGTTTTTT,CATSRDGGPPFF
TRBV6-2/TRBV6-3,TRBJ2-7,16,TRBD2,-,TGTGCCAGCAGTTCCAGGGTTCTAGCGGAACCCCACGAGCAGTACTTC,CASSSRVLAEPHEQYF
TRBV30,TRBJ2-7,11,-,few,TGTGCCTGGAGTGTACAAACGGGCCAGTACTTC,CAWSVQTGQYF
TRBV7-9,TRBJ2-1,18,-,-,TGTGCCAGCAGCTTAGCTTCGGCAGCTTTTTACTCCTACAATGAGCAGTTCTTC,CASSLASAAFYSYNEQFF
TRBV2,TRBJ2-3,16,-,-,TGTGCCAGCAGTGAAGCTGGGGTCCTACGCACAGATACGCAGTATTTT,CASSEAGVLRTDTQYF
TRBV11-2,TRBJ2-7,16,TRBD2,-,TGTGCCAGCAGCCCCAATAGCGGGGGGCCCCACTACGAGCAGTACTTC,CASSPNSGGPHYEQYF
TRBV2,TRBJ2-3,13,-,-,TGTGCCAGCAGTGACGACAACACAGATACGCAGTATTTT,CASSDDNTDTQYF
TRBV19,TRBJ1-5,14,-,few,TGTGCCAGTAAAGTTAGGGCGGACAATCAGCCCCAGCATTTT,CASKVRADNQPQHF
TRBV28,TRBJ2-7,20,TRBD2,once,TGTGCCAGCAGTTTACCTTTGTGGACTAGCGGGAGGCCCCTCGTCTACGAGCAGTACTTC,CASSLPLWTSGRPLVYEQYF
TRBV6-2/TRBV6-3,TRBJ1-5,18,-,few,TGTGCCACCAAACATGGGTTGTCTTCGCACTATAGCAATCAGCCCCAGCATTTT,CATKHGLSSHYSNQPQHF
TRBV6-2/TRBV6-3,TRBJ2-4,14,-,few,TGTGCCAGCAGTTATGGGGGGCTAAAAAACATTCAGTACTTC,CASSYGGLKNIQYF
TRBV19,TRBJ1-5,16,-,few,TGTGCCAGTAGTATATTTTCGGGGGCGTTCAATCAGCCCCAGCATTTT,CASSIFSGAFNQPQHF
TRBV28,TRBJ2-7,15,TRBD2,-,TGTGCCAGCAGCCCCAGGACTAGTTATTTTTGGGAGCAGTACTTC,CASSPRTSYFWEQYF
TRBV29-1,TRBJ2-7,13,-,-,TGCAGCGTCAAGAGAGGACCCCAAGCTGAGCAGTACTTC,CSVKRGPQAEQYF
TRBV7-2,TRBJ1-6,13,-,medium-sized,TGTGCCAGCATTGAGACCTATAATTCACCCCTCCACTTT,CASIETYNSPLHF
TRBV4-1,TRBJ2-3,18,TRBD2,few,TGCGCCAGCAGCCCCGGACCTTCTTTTAGCGGGAACACAGATACGCAGTATTTT,CASSPGPSFSGNTDTQYF
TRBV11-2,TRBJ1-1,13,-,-,TGTGCCAGCAGCTCCGTGTCAGCCGCTGAAGCTTTCTTT,CASSSVSAAEAFF
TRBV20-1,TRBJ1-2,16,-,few,TGCAGTGCTAGAGAGGGGGGGCGGGGTAGGAACTATGGCTACACCTTC,CSAREGGRGRNYGYTF
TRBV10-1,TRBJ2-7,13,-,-,TGCGCCAGCAGTGGTAAGGGTTTGTTCGAGCAGTACTTC,CASSGKGLFEQYF
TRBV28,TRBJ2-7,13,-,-,TGTGCCAGCAGTTGGGGGGCGACAGGCGAGCAGTACTTC,CASSWGATGEQYF
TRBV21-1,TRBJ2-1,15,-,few,TGTGCCAGCAGCATAGGACTAGCGTATACGAATGAGCAGTTCTTC,CASSIGLAYTNEQFF
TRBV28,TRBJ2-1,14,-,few,TGTGCCAGCAGAATGTATTCCCCCCCAGATGAGCAGTTCTTC,CASRMYSPPDEQFF
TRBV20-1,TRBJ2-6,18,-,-,TGCAGTGCTAGATCTCCCGGGACCGGCCGCTCTGGGGCCAACGTCCTGACTTTC,CSARSPGTGRSGANVLTF
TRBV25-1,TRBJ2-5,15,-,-,TGTGCCAGCAGTGATGTGGCAGGGTGCGGAGAGACCCAGTACTTC,CASSDVAGCGETQYF
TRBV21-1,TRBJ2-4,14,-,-,TGTGCCATGAAGGACAAGGGAACCAAAAACATTCAGTACTTC,CAMKDKGTKNIQYF
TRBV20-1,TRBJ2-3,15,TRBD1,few,TGCAGTGCTCCTGACAGGGGAGGAGGCACAGATACGCAGTATTTT,CSAPDRGGGTDTQYF
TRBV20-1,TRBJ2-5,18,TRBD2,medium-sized,TGCAGTCCGCTAGTGTTGGTTTTGCGGGAGGGGGAAGGAGAGACCCAGTACTTC,CSPLVLVLREGEGETQYF
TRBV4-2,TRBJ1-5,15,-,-,TGTGCCAGCAGCCCCGGGACCGCGAGCAATCAGCCCCAGCATTTT,CASSPGTASNQPQHF
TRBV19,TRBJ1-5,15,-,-,TGTGCCAGTAGTATCGGGCGGACCTCGTATCAGCCCCAGCATTTT,CASSIGRTSYQPQHF
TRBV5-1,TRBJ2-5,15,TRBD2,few,TGCGCCAGCAGCTCCCTCAGCGGGGGCGGGGAGACCCAGTACTTC,CASSSLSGGGETQYF
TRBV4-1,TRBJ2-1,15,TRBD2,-,TGCGCCAGCAGACCAGGACTAGCGGGAAGAAATGAGCAGTTCTTC,CASRPGLAGRNEQFF
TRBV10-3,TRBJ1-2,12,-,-,TGTGCCATCAGTGATCGGGACTATGGCTACACCTTC,CAISDRDYGYTF
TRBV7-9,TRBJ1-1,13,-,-,TGTGCCAGCAGCTTACTCCGGGACGGTGAAGCTTTCTTT,CASSLLRDGEAFF
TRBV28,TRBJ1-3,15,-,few,TGTGCCAGCAGTTCACCCGGGGTCTCTGGAAACACCATATATTTT,CASSSPGVSGNTIYF
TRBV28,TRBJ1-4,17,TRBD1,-,TGTGCCAGCAGTTTAGGTAGGGGGCTCCGAACTAATGAAAAACTGTTTTTT,CASSLGRGLRTNEKLFF
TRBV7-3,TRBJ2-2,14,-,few,TGTGCCAGCACTACAGGAGAAAACACCGGGGAGCTGTTTTTT,CASTTGENTGELFF
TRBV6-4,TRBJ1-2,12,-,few,TGTGCCAGCAGTGGAGGGGAGCGTGGCTACACCTTC,CASSGGERGYTF
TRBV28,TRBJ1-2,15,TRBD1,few,TGTGCCAGCAGAGAGACAGGGATGGGAAACTATGGCTACACCTTC,CASRETGMGNYGYTF
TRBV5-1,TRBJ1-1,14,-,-,TGCGCCAGCAGCTTGGAGAACAGTAACACTGAAGCTTTCTTT,CASSLENSNTEAFF